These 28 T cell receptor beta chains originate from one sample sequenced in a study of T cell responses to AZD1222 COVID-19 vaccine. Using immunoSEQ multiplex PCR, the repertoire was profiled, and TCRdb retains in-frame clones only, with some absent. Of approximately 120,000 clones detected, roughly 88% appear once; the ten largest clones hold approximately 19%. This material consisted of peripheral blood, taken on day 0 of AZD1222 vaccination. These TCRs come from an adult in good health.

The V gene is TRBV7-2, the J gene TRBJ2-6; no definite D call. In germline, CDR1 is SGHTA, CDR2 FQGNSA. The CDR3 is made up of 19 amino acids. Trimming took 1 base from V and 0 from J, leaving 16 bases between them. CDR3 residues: CASSLGPRHKDSGANVLTF. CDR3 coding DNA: TGTGCCAGCAGCTTAGGGCCCCGGCACAAAGACTCTGGGGCCAACGTCCTGACTTTC.

CDR3 loop: CAIIRTGRGLNTEAFF. Here the CDR3 DNA reads TGTGCCATCATACGGACGGGTAGGGGTCTGAACACTGAAGCTTTCTTT. The rearrangement joins TRBV10-3 to TRBJ1-1, with D perhaps TRBD1 (5 bases). The germline V and J ends were trimmed by 7 bases and 0 bases, with 18 bases remaining between them. This CDR3 spans 16 amino acids. The germline CDR1 and CDR2 sequences are ENHRY and SYGVKD.

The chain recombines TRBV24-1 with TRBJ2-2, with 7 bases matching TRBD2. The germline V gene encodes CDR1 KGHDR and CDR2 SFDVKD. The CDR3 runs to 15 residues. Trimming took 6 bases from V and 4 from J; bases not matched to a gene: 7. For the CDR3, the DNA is TGTGCCACCAGTCCGGCGGGAGTAGTCACCGGGGAGCTGTTTTTT. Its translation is CATSPAGVVTGELFF.

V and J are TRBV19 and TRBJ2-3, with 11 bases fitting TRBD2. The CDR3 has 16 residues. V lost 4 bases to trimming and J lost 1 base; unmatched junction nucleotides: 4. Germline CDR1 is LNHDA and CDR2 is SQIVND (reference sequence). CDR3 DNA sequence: TGTGCCAGTAGTAGTAGCGGGGGGGTTGGCACAGATACGCAGTATTTT. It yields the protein CASSSSGGVGTDTQYF.

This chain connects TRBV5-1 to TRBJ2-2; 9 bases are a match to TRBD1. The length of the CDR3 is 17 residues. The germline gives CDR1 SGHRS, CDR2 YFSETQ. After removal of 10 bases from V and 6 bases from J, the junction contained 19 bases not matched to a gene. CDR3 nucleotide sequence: TGCGCCGGATCCCAAATACCGGGACAGGGAATGGCCGGGGAGCTGTTTTTT. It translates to CAGSQIPGQGMAGELFF.

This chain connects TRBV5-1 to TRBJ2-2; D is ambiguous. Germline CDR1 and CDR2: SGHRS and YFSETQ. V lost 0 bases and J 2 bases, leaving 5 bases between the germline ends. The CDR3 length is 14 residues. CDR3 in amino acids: CASSLGLNTGELFF. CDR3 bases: TGCGCCAGCAGCTTGGGACTTAACACCGGGGAGCTGTTTTTT.

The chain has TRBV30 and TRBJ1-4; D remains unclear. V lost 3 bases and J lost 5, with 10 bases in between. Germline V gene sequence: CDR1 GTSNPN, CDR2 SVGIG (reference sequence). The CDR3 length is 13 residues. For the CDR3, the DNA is TGTGCCTGGAGACAACCCCCGAATGAAAAACTGTTTTTT. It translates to CAWRQPPNEKLFF.

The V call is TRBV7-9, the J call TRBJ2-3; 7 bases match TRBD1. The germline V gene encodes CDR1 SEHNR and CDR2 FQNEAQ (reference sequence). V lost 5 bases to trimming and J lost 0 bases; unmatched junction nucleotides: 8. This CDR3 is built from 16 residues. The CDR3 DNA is TGTGCCAGCAGCCGAAGGGACAGCGACAGCACAGATACGCAGTATTTT. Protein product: CASSRRDSDSTDTQYF.

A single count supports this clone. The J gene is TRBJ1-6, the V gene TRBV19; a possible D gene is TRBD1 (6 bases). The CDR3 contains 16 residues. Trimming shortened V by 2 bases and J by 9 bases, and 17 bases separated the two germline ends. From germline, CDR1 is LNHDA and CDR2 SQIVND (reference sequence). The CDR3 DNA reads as TGTGCCAGTAGTATAAATCTGGGGGCCGGGGCTTCACCCCTCCACTTT. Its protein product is CASSINLGAGASPLHF.

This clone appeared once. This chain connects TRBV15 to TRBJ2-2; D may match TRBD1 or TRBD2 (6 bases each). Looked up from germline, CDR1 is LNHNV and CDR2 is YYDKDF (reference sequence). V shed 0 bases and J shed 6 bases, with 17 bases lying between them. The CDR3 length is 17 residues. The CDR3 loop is CATSRDPGGTQAGELFF. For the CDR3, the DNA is TGTGCCACCAGCAGAGATCCCGGGGGCACCCAAGCCGGGGAGCTGTTTTTT.

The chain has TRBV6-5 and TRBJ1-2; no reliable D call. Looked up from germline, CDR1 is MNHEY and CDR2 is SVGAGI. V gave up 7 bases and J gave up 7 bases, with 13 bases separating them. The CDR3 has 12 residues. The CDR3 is CASKSTQFGYTF. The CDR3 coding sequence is TGTGCCAGCAAATCGACCCAGTTTGGCTACACCTTC.

CDR3 protein: CASSFRPNTEAFF. CDR3 bases: TGTGCCAGCAGTTTCCGACCGAACACTGAAGCTTTCTTT. This sequence joins TRBV27 and TRBJ1-1; D uncertain. Germline V lookup: CDR1 MNHEY, CDR2 SMNVEV (reference sequence). The V end was cut by 3 bases, the J end by 1 base, with 6 bases between. The CDR3 runs to 13 residues.

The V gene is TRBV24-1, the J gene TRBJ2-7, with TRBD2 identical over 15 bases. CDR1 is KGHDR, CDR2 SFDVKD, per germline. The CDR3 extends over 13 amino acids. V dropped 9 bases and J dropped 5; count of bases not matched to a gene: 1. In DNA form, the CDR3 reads TGTGCCACCGGACTAGCGGGGGGGGACGAGCAGTACTTC. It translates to CATGLAGGDEQYF.

CDR3 coding DNA: TGTGCCAGCAGAAACCAAGAGACCCAGTACTTC. Protein sequence: CASRNQETQYF. The gene calls are TRBV6-5 and TRBJ2-5; D is ambiguous. The CDR3 extends over 11 amino acids. Germline CDR1 and CDR2: MNHEY and SVGAGI. Trimming removed 6 bases from V and 0 bases from J, with 2 bases in between.

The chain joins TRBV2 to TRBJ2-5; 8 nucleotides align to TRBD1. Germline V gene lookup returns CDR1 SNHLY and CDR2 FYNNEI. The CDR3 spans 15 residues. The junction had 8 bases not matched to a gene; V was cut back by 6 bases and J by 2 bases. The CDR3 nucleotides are TGTGCCAGCAGACCACAGGGGGGATGGCAAGAGACCCAGTACTTC. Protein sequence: CASRPQGGWQETQYF. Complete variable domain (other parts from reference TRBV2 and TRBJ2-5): EPEVTQTPSHQVTQMGQEVILRCVPISNHLYFYWYRQILGQKVEFLVSFYNNEISEKSEIFDDQFSVERPDGSNFTLKIRSTKLEDSAMYFCASRPQGGWQETQYFGPGTRLLVL.

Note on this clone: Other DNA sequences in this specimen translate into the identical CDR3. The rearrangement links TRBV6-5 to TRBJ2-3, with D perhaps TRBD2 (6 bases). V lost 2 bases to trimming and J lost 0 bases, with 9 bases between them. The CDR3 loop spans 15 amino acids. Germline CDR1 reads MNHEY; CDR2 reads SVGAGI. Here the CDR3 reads CASSYAGGSTDTQYF. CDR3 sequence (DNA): TGTGCCAGCAGTTACGCCGGGGGAAGCACAGATACGCAGTATTTT.

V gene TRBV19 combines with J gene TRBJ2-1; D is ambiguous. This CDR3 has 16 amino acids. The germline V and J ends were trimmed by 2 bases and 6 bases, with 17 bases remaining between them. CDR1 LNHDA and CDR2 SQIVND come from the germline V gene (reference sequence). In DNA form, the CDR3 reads TGTGCCAGTAGTATAAATCTGTCGGCCCGGCCCAATGAGCAGTTCTTC. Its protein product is CASSINLSARPNEQFF.

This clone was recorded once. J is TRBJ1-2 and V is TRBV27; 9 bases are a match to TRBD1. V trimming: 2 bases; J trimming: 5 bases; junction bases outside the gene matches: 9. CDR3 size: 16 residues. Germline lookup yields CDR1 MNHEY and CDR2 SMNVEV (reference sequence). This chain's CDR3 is CASSLGGTGRGYGYTF. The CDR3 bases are TGTGCCAGCAGTTTAGGGGGGACAGGGAGAGGATATGGCTACACCTTC.

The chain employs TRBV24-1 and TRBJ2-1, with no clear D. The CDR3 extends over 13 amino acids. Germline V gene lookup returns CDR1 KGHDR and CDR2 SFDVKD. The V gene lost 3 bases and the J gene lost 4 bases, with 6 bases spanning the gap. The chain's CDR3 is CATSDARYNEQFF. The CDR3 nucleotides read TGTGCCACCAGTGATGCCCGGTACAATGAGCAGTTCTTC.

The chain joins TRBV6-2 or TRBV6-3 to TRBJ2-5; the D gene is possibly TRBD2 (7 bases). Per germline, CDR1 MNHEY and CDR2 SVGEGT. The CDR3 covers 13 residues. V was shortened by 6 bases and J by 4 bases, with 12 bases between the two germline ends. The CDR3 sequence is CASSQGRGETQYF. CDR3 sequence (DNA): TGTGCCAGCAGCCAGGGGAGGGGAGAGACCCAGTACTTC.

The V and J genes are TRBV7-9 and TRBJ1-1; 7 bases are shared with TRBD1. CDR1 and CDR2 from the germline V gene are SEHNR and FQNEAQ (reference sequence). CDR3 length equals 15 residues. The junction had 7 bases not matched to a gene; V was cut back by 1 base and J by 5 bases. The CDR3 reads CASSLGDRDRTEAFF. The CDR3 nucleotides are TGTGCCAGCAGCTTAGGCGACAGGGATCGTACTGAAGCTTTCTTT.

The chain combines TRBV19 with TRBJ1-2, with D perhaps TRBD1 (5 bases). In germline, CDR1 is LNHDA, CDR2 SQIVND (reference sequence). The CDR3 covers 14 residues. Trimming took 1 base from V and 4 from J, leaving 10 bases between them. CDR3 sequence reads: CASSIAQGSYGYTF. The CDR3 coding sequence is TGTGCCAGTAGTATAGCCCAGGGTTCCTATGGCTACACCTTC.

The CDR3 DNA reads TGTGCCAGCAGCCCCCGAGCGGCGGCCAACACAGATACGCAGTATTTT. As protein: CASSPRAAANTDTQYF. The chain couples TRBV5-5 to TRBJ2-3, with a tentative D call TRBD2 (5 bases). Between the trimmed V and J ends, which lost 4 bases and 2 bases, there was a span of 17 bases. The CDR3 runs 16 residues. From germline, CDR1 is SGHKS and CDR2 YYEKEE (reference sequence).

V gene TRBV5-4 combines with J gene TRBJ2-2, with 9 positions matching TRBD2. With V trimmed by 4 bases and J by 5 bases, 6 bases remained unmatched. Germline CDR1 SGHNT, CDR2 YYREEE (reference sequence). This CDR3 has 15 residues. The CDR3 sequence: CASSGGLAQTGELFF. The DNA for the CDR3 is TGTGCCAGCAGCGGGGGACTAGCTCAAACCGGGGAGCTGTTTTTT. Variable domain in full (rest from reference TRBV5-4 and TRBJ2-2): ETGVTQSPTHLIKTRGQQVTLRCSSQSGHNTVSWYQQALGQGPQFIFQYYREEENGRGNFPPRFSGLQFPNYSSELNVNALELDDSALYLCASSGGLAQTGELFFGEGSRLTVL.

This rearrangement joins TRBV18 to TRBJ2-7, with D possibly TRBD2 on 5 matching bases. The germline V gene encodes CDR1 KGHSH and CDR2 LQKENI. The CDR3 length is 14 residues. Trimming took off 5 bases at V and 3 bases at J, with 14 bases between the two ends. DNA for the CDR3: TGTGCCAGCTCATCCGAGATTAGCGACTACGAGCAGTACGTC. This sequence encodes CASSSEISDYEQYV.

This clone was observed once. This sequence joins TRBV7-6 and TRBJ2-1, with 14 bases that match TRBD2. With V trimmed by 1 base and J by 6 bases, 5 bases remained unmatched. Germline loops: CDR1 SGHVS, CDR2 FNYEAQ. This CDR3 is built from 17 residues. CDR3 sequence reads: CASSLGGTSGSLNEQFF. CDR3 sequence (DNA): TGTGCCAGCAGCTTAGGAGGGACTAGCGGGAGCCTCAATGAGCAGTTCTTC.

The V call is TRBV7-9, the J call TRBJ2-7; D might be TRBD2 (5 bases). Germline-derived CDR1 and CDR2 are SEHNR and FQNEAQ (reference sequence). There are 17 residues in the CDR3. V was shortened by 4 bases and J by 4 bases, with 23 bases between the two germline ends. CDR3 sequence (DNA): TGTGCCAGCAGCTCCCGTCTGAGGGTTCAAGAACCGTACGAGCAGTACTTC. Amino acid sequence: CASSSRLRVQEPYEQYF. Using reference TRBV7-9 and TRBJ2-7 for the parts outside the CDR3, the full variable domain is DTGVSQNPRHKITKRGQNVTFRCDPISEHNRLYWYRQTLGQGPEFLTYFQNEAQLEKSRLLSDRFSAERPKGSFSTLEIQRTEQGDSAMYLCASSSRLRVQEPYEQYFGPGTRLTVT.

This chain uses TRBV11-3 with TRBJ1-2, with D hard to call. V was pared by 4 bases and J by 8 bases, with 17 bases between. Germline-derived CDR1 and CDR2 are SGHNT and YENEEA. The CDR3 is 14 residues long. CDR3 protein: CASSSPPDTGGYTF. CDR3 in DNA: TGTGCCAGCAGCTCGCCTCCCGATACGGGGGGCTACACCTTC.